This T cell receptor (beta chain) was identified in a study of early T cells in non-severe SARS-CoV-2 infection. Turning to the study itself: The study sequenced bulk RNA from unsorted whole blood, with chains unpaired. The study's findings and limits: There was a bias toward anti-spike CD8 responses in VDJdb matching, which missed private and CD4 specificities.

In regard to this clonotype: What it binds is unknown.

With 6 bases clipped from V and 2 bases from J, the junction kept 9 bases outside the gene matches. This CDR3 has 15 residues. CDR1 is DFQATT, CDR2 SNEGSKA, per germline (reference sequence). Researchers attached unique molecular identifiers to individual cDNA molecules. TCRdb re-analysed the 5' RACE reads in MiXCR, keeping a single row per CDR3 protein. Among 55,000 or so distinct CDR3 sequences listed, 9.5% to 13% were seen once. The TCR sequence derives from an adult who was a healthcare worker with PCR-confirmed SARS-CoV-2 infection or an uninfected control (not recorded which). Sequencing was carried out using whole blood. The chain joins TRBV20-1 to TRBJ2-3; 9 bases align to TRBD2. For the CDR3, the DNA is TGCAGTGCCAACGGGCTAGCGGGGCACACAGATACGCAGTATTTT. Translation gives CSANGLAGHTDTQYF.